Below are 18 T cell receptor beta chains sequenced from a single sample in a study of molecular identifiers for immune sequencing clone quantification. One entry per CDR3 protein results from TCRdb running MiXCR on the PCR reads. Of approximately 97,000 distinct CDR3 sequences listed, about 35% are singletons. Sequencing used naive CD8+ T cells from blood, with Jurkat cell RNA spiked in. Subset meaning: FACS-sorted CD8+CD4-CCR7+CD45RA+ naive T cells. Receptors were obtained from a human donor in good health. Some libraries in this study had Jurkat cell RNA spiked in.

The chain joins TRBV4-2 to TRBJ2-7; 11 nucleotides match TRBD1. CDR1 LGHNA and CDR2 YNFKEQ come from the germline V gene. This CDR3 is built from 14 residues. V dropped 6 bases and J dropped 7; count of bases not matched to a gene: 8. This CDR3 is CASSPDRGPQEQYF. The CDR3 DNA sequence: TGTGCCAGCAGTCCGGACAGGGGGCCCCAAGAGCAGTACTTC.

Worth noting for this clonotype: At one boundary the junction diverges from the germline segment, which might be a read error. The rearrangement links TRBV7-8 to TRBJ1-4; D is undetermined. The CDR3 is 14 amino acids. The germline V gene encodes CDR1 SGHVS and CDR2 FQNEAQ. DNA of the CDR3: TGTGCCAGCAGCTTAGGTGGTTCTAATGAAAAACTGGTTTTT. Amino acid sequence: CASSLGGSNEKLVF.

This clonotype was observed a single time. The CDR3 DNA sequence: TGTGCCAGCAGCGCTACAGGGTCTATCCCCTACGAGCAGTACTTC. Its translation is CASSATGSIPYEQYF. The chain combines TRBV7-2 with TRBJ2-7; TRBD1 might be the D (6 bases). This CDR3 is 15 amino acids long. V gave up 5 bases and J gave up 2 bases, with 16 bases separating them. Germline values: CDR1 SGHTA, CDR2 FQGNSA.

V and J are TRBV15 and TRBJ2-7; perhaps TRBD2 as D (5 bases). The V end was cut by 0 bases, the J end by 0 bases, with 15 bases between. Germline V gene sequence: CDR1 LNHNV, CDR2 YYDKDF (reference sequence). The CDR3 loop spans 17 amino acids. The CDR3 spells CATSRDRVARSSYEQYF. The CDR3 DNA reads TGTGCCACCAGCAGAGATCGGGTAGCGAGGAGCTCCTACGAGCAGTACTTC. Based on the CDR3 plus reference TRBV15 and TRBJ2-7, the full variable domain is DAMVIQNPRYQVTQFGKPVTLSCSQTLNHNVMYWYQQKSSQAPKLLFHYYDKDFNNEADTPDNFQSRRPNTSFCFLDIRSPGLGDTAMYLCATSRDRVARSSYEQYFGPGTRLTVT.

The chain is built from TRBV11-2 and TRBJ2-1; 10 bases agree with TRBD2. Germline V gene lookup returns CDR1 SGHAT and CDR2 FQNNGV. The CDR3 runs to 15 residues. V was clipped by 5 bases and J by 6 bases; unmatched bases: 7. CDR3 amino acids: CASSHDLAGVNEQFF. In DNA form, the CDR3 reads TGTGCCAGCAGCCACGACCTAGCGGGAGTCAATGAGCAGTTCTTC.

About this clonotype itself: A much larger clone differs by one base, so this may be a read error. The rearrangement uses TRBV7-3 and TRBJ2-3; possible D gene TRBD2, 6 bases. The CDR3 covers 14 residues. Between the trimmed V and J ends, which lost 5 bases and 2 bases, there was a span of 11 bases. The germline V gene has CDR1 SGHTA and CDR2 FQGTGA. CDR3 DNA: TGTGCCAGCAGCCACCTAGCGAACACAGATACGCAGTATTTT. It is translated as CASSHLANTDTQYF.

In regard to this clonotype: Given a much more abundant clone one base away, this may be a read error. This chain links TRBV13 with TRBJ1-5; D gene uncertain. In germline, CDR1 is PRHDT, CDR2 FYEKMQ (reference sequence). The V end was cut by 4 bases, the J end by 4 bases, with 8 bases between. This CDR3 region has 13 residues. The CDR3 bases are TGTGCCAGCAGCTCCGTACCTAATCAGCCCCAGCATTTT. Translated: CASSSVPNQPQHF.

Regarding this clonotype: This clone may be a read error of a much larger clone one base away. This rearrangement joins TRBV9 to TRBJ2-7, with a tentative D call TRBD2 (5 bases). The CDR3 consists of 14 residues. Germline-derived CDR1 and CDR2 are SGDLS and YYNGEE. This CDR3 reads CVSSVGPGSYEQYF. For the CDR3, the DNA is TGTGTCAGCAGCGTAGGTCCGGGAAGCTACGAGCAGTACTTC.

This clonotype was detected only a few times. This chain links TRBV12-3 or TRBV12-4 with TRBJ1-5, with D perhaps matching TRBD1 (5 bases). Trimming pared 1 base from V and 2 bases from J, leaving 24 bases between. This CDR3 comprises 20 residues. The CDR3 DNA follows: TGTGCCAGCAGTTTAGGTGAGGGGCAGGGTAGATTCGGTGGCAATCAGCCCCAGCATTTT. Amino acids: CASSLGEGQGRFGGNQPQHF.

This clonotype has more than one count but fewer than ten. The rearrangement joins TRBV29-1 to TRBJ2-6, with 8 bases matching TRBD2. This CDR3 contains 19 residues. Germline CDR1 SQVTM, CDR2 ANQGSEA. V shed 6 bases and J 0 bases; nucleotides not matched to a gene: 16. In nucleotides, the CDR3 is TGCAGCGTGAGCCACTGGGCAACTAGCGGAAGCTCTGGGGCCAACGTCCTGACTTTC. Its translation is CSVSHWATSGSSGANVLTF.

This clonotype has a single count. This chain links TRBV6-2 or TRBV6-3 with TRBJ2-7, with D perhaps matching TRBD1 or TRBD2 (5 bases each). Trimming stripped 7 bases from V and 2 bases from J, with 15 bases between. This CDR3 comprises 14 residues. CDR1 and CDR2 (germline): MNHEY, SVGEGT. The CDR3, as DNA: TGTGCCAGCACCCCAAGGGACCCGACCTACGAGCAGTACTTC. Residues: CASTPRDPTYEQYF.

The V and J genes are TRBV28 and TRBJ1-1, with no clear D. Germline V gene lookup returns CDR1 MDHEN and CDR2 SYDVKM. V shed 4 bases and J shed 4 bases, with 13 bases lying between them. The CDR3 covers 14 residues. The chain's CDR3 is CASSSTVLGTEAFF. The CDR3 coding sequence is TGTGCCAGCAGTTCTACGGTTTTGGGCACTGAAGCTTTCTTT.

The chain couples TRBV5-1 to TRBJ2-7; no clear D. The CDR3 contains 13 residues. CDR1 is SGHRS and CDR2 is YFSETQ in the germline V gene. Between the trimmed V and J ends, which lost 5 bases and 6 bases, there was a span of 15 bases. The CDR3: CASSLYRYTEQYF. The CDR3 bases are TGCGCCAGCAGTTTATATAGATATACCGAGCAGTACTTC.

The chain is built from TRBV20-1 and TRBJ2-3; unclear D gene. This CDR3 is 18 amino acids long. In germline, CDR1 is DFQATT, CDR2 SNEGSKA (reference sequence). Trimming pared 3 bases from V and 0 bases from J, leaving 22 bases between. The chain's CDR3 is CSARGYAAPPESTDTQYF. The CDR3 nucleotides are TGCAGTGCTAGGGGCTACGCGGCACCACCCGAGAGCACAGATACGCAGTATTTT.

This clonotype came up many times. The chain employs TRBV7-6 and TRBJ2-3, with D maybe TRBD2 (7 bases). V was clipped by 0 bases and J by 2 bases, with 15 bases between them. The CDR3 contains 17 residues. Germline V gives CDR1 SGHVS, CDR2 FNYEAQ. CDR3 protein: CASSLAGAGVITDTQYF. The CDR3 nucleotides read TGTGCCAGCAGCTTAGCGGGGGCGGGAGTTATCACAGATACGCAGTATTTT.

The CDR3 coding sequence is TGCGCCAGCAGCAGGACAGGGTTAGGAAACACCATATATTTT. Translated: CASSRTGLGNTIYF. V is TRBV4-3 and J is TRBJ1-3; TRBD1 matches 8 bases. The CDR3 contains 14 residues. V lost 5 bases, J lost 4 bases, and 4 bases stayed unmatched. The germline V gene has CDR1 LGHNA and CDR2 YSLEER.

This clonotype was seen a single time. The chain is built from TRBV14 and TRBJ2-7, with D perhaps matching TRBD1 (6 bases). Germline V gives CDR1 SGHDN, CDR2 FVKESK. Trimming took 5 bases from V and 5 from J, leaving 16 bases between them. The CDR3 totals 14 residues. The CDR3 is CASSSWTAGDEQYF. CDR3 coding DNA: TGTGCCAGCAGCTCCTGGACAGCCGGAGACGAGCAGTACTTC. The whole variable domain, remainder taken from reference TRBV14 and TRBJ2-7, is EAGVTQFPSHSVIEKGQTVTLRCDPISGHDNLYWYRRVMGKEIKFLLHFVKESKQDESGMPNNRFLAERTGGTYSTLKVQPAELEDSGVYFCASSSWTAGDEQYFGPGTRLTVT.

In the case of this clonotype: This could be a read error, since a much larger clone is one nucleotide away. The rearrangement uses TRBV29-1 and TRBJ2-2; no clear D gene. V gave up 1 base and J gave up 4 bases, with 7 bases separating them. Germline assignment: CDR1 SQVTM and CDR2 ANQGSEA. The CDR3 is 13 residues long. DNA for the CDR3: TGCAGCGTTGAAGGTGGTCTCACCGGGGAGCTGTTTTTT. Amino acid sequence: CSVEGGLTGELFF.